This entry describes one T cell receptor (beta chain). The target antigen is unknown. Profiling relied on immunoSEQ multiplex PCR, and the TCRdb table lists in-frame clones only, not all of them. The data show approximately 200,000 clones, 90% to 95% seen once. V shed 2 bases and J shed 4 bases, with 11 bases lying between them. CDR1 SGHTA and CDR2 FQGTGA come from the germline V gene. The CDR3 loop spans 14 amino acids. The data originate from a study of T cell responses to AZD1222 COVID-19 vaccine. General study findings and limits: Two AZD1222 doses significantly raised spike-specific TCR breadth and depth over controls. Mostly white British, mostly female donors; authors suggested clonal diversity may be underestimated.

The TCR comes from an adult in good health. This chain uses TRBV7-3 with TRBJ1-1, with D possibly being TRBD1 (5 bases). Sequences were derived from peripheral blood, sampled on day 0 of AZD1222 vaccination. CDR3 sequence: CASSLSGQGTEAFF. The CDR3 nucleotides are TGTGCCAGCAGCTTATCGGGCCAGGGCACTGAAGCTTTCTTT.